Listed below are T cell receptor beta chains from one sample, sequenced in a study of high-grade serous ovarian cancer treatment subgroups. Only in-frame clones appear in the TCRdb table, and some are missing; sequencing was by immunoSEQ multiplex PCR. The table shows 15,000 to 20,000 clones, with around 72% occurring only once. The sequencing input was tumor tissue. These receptors were collected from a human donor with high-grade serous ovarian cancer. The CDR3 runs from the conserved cysteine through the conserved F or W. D genes are given only for firm matches. Clone sizes are given selectively: once, few, many, or a class where the clone is expanded.

size	D	J	V	CDR3	DNA
.	.	TRBJ1-4	TRBV7-9	CASSLQGPNEKLFF	TGTGCCAGCAGCTTACAGGGCCCTAATGAAAAACTGTTTTTT
.	TRBD2	TRBJ2-7	TRBV7-3	CASSSKLAGNPYEQYF	TGTGCCAGCAGCTCAAAACTAGCGGGGAACCCCTACGAGCAGTACTTC
.	TRBD1	TRBJ2-7	TRBV19	CASSIGQGREQYF	TGTGCCAGTAGTATAGGACAGGGCCGGGAGCAGTACTTC
.	.	TRBJ1-4	TRBV28	CASGRPGPNEKLFF	TGTGCCAGCGGGCGACCGGGTCCTAATGAAAAACTGTTTTTT
.	.	TRBJ1-1	TRBV19	CASSIGAGIITEAFF	TGTGCCAGTAGTATAGGTGCAGGGATCATCACTGAAGCTTTCTTT
.	TRBD1	TRBJ2-7	TRBV13	CASSRPGQGIQQYF	TGTGCCAGCAGCCGACCGGGACAGGGTATTCAGCAGTACTTC
few	.	TRBJ1-1	TRBV7-9	CASSQQANTEAFF	TGTGCCAGCAGCCAACAGGCGAACACTGAAGCTTTCTTT
.	TRBD2	TRBJ2-7	TRBV14	CASSQDDSSGTRYEQYF	TGTGCCAGCAGCCAAGATGATTCTAGCGGGACAAGATACGAGCAGTACTTC
once	TRBD1	TRBJ1-6	TRBV4-2	CASSRGGENSPLHF	TGTGCCAGCAGCCGAGGGGGCGAGAATTCACCCCTCCACTTT
.	TRBD1	TRBJ2-7	TRBV6-6	CASSPGTGFFYEQYF	TGTGCCAGCAGCCCCGGGACAGGATTTTTCTACGAGCAGTACTTC
.	.	TRBJ2-3	TRBV28	CASSIDTLTQYF	TGTGCCAGCAGTATCGACACCTTAACGCAGTATTTT
.	.	TRBJ2-3	TRBV27	CASSSRGSTDTQYF	TGTGCCAGCAGTTCCCGGGGGAGCACAGATACGCAGTATTTT
.	TRBD1	TRBJ1-5	TRBV2	CASCITGGNQPQHF	TGTGCCAGCTGCATAACAGGGGGTAATCAGCCCCAGCATTTT
.	TRBD2	TRBJ2-3	TRBV27	CASSTSGRRTDTQYF	TGTGCCAGCAGCACCAGCGGGAGGAGGACAGATACGCAGTATTTT
.	.	TRBJ2-3	TRBV29-1	CSVGELWYTQYF	TGCAGCGTTGGTGAGCTATGGTATACGCAGTATTTT
.	.	TRBJ1-2	TRBV5-1	CASSLDKGFGGYTF	TGCGCCAGCAGCTTGGATAAGGGATTTGGAGGCTACACCTTC
.	.	TRBJ2-7	TRBV11-3	CASSLTPAGHEQYF	TGTGCCAGCAGCCTTACCCCCGCAGGGCACGAGCAGTACTTC
.	TRBD1	TRBJ1-1	TRBV7-9	CASSLGQGIGAFF	TGTGCCAGCAGCTTAGGACAGGGGATCGGCGCTTTCTTT
.	TRBD2	TRBJ2-3	TRBV18	CASSPPPEREITDTQYF	TGTGCCAGCTCACCCCCCCCGGAGCGGGAGATTACAGATACGCAGTATTTT
.	TRBD1	TRBJ1-2	TRBV29-1	CSVDKQGDGYTF	TGCAGCGTTGACAAACAGGGGGACGGCTACACCTTC
.	.	TRBJ1-2	TRBV5-8	CASSPLSQHDYGYTF	TGTGCCAGCAGCCCCCTCTCACAGCATGACTATGGCTACACCTTC
.	.	TRBJ1-3	TRBV4-3	CASSQDTSGNTIYF	TGCGCCAGCAGCCAAGATACCTCTGGAAACACCATATATTTT
.	.	TRBJ2-1	TRBV27	CASSLVLTYNEQFF	TGTGCCAGCAGTTTGGTCTTGACCTACAATGAGCAGTTCTTC
.	.	TRBJ1-2	TRBV29-1	CSVDHLDYGYTF	TGCAGCGTTGACCATCTAGACTATGGCTACACCTTC
.	.	TRBJ1-3	TRBV4-3	CASSQDRASGNTIYF	TGCGCCAGCAGCCAAGACAGGGCCTCTGGAAACACCATATATTTT
.	TRBD2	TRBJ2-3	TRBV29-1	CSVEENLAALRGTDTQYF	TGCAGCGTTGAAGAGAACCTAGCGGCTCTGCGAGGTACAGATACGCAGTATTTT
.	.	TRBJ2-1	TRBV19	CASSITALSSYNEQFF	TGTGCCAGTAGTATAACTGCGTTAAGCTCCTACAATGAGCAGTTCTTC
.	.	TRBJ2-2	TRBV5-1	CASSLGSGDTGELFF	TGCGCCAGCAGCTTGGGGTCAGGGGACACCGGGGAGCTGTTTTTT
.	.	TRBJ2-2	TRBV9	CASSQRAGELFF	TGTGCCAGCAGTCAGCGCGCCGGGGAGCTGTTTTTT
few	TRBD2	TRBJ2-7	TRBV18	CASSPGLANSYEQYF	TGTGCCAGCTCACCCGGACTAGCAAACTCCTACGAGCAGTACTTC
few	.	TRBJ1-2	TRBV7-2	CASSLVGGAFYGYTF	TGTGCCAGCAGCTTAGTGGGCGGTGCTTTCTATGGCTACACCTTC
.	TRBD1	TRBJ1-5	TRBV27	CASSFYAPGQGSSNQPQHF	TGTGCCAGCAGTTTTTACGCTCCGGGACAGGGGTCTAGCAATCAGCCCCAGCATTTT
.	TRBD1	TRBJ1-2	TRBV28	CASWDRGKGGYTF	TGTGCCAGCTGGGACAGGGGTAAGGGTGGCTACACCTTC
.	.	TRBJ1-5	TRBV19	CASSSQVGQPQHF	TGTGCCAGTAGTTCACAGGTGGGTCAGCCCCAGCATTTT
.	.	TRBJ2-1	TRBV4-2	CASSLGGGNNEQFF	TGTGCCAGCAGCTTAGGAGGGGGCAACAATGAGCAGTTCTTC